The T cell receptor (beta chain) described here comes from a study of regulatory dendritic cells for organ transplantation. Study results and caveats: Naive T cells showed high diversity, memory cells less, memory CD8+ least. Regulatory dendritic cells appeared to expand memory CD8+ clones less than mature ones.

FACS sorted CD4+ or CD8+ T cells into CD45RA+ naive and CD45RO+ memory. A note on this clone: What it recognizes is unknown.

Germline CDR1 is SGDLS and CDR2 is YYNGEE. V shed 6 bases, J shed 6 bases, and the junction held 12 bases outside the gene matches. The CDR3 is 15 amino acids. Measured with immunoSEQ multiplex PCR; TCRdb has only the in-frame clones, and not every one. Among over 25,000 clones listed, roughly 85% were seen once. Sequencing was carried out using naive CD4+ T cells from blood. Subset: CD45RA+ naive T cells. The TCR comes from a human donor in good health. The chain recombines TRBV9 with TRBJ2-1; 7 nucleotides align to TRBD2. Written as DNA, the CDR3 is TGTGCCAGCACCGTGAGTGGGGGGGTTAGCAATGAGCAGTTCTTC. Translating gives CASTVSGGVSNEQFF.